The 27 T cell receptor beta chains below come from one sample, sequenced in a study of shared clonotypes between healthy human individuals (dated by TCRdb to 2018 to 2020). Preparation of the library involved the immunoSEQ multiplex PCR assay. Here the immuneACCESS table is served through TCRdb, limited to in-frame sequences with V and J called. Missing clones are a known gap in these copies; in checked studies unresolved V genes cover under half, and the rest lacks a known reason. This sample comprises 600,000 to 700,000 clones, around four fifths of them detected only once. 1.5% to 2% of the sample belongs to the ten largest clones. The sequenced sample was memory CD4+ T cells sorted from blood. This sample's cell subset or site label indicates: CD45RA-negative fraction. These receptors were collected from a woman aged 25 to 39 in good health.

DNA for the CDR3: TGTGCCAGCAGTTACTCGGCGGATACAGGGACCGGGGAGCTGTTTTTT. This gives the protein CASSYSADTGTGELFF. The chain recombines TRBV6-5 with TRBJ2-2; D possibly corresponds to TRBD1 (6 bases). The CDR3 consists of 16 residues. Deletions cut 0 bases from V and 5 bases from J, with 13 bases between. Germline CDR1 is MNHEY and CDR2 is SVGAGI.

Here the CDR3 reads CASREAGHQYQPQHF. Written as DNA, the CDR3 is TGTGCCAGTAGGGAGGCGGGACACCAATATCAGCCCCAGCATTTT. This sequence joins TRBV19 and TRBJ1-5; D may be TRBD1 (6 bases). The CDR3 totals 15 residues. V gave up 6 bases and J gave up 5 bases, with 17 bases separating them. The germline V gene encodes CDR1 LNHDA and CDR2 SQIVND (reference sequence).

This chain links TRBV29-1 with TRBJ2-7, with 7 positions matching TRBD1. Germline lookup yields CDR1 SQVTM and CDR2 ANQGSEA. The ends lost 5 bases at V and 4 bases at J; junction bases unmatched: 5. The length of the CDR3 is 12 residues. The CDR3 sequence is CSVKGAAYEQYF. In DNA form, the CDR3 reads TGCAGCGTTAAGGGGGCGGCGTACGAGCAGTACTTC.

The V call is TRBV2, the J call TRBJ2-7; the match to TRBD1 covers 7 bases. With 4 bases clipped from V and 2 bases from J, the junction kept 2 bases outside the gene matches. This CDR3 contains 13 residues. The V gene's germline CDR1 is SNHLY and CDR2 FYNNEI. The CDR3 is CASSGQGAYEQYF. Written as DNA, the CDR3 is TGTGCCAGCAGTGGCCAGGGGGCCTACGAGCAGTACTTC.

CDR3 DNA: TGTGCCAGCAGCCAGGGACTAGAGGGCGGGGAGCAGTTCTTC. Translation: CASSQGLEGGEQFF. The chain uses TRBV11-1 and TRBJ2-1, with 8 positions matching TRBD2. The CDR3 is 14 amino acids. The V segment lost 5 bases and the J segment 10 bases; nucleotides outside the gene matches: 10. CDR1 is SGHAT and CDR2 is FQDESV in the germline V gene (reference sequence).

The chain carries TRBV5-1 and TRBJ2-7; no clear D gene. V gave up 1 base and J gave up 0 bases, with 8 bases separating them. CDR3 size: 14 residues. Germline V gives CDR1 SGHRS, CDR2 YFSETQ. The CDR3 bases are TGCGCCAGCAGCTTGTCGTCAAACTCCTACGAGCAGTACTTC. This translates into CASSLSSNSYEQYF.

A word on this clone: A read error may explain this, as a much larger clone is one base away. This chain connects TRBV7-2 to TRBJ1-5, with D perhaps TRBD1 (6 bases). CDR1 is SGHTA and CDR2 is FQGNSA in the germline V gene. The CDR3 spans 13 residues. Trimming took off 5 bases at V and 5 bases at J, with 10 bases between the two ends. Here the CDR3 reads CASSPRTDQPQHF. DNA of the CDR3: TGTGCCAGCAGCCCGCGGACAGATCAGCCCCAGCATTTT.

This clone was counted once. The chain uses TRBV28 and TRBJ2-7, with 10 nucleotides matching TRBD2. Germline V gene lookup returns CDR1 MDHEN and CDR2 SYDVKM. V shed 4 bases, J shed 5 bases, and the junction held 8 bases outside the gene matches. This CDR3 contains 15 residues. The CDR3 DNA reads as TGTGCCAGCAGTTCCGGACACAGCGGGAGGGACGAGCAGTACTTC. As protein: CASSSGHSGRDEQYF.

In DNA form, the CDR3 reads TGTGCCAGCAGCTTTGGGCGGAATACGCAGTATTTT. Translation: CASSFGRNTQYF. The chain uses TRBV7-2 and TRBJ2-3; the D is unclear. V lost 3 bases to trimming and J lost 7 bases, with 8 bases between them. The CDR3 length is 12 residues. Germline-derived CDR1 and CDR2 are SGHTA and FQGNSA.

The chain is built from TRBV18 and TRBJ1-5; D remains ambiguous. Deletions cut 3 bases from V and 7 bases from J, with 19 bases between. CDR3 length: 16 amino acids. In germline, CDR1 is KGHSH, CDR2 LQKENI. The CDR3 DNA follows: TGTGCCAGCTCACCTTCCTCGGGCGACACGGGGCAGCCCCAGCATTTT. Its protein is CASSPSSGDTGQPQHF.

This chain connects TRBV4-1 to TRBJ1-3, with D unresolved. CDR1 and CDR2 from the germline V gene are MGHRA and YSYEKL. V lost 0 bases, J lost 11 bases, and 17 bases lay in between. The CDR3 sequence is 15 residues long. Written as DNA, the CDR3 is TGCGCCAGCAGCCAAGATTTGGCGGGGAACCCAGCCATATATTTT. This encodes CASSQDLAGNPAIYF.

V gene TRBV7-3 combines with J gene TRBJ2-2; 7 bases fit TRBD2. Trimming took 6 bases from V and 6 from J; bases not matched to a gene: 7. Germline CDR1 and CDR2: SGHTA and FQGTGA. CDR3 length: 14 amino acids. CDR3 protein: CASSTTSQAGELFF. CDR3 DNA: TGTGCCAGCAGTACGACTAGCCAGGCCGGGGAGCTGTTTTTT.

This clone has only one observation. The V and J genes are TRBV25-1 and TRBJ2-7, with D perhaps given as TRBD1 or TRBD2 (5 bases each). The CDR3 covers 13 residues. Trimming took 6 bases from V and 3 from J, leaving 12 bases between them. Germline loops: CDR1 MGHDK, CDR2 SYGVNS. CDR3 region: CASSRDGRYEQYF. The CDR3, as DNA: TGTGCCAGCAGCCGGGACGGACGCTACGAGCAGTACTTC.

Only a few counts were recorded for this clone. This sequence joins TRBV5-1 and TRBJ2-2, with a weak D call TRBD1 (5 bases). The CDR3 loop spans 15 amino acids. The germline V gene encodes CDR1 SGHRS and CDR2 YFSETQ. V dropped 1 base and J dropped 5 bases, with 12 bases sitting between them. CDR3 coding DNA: TGCGCCAGCAGCTTGACCCAGGGATGGACCGGGGAGCTGTTTTTT. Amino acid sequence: CASSLTQGWTGELFF. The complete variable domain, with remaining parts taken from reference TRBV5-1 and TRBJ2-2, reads KAGVTQTPRYLIKTRGQQVTLSCSPISGHRSVSWYQQTPGQGLQFLFEYFSETQRNKGNFPGRFSGRQFSNSRSEMNVSTLELGDSALYLCASSLTQGWTGELFFGEGSRLTVL.

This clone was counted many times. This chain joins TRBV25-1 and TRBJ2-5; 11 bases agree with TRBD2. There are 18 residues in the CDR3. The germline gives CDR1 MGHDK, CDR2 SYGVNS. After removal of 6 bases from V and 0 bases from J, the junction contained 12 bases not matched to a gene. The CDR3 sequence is CASSGLAGGLSNQETQYF. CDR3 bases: TGTGCCAGCAGCGGATTAGCGGGAGGGCTCTCAAACCAAGAGACCCAGTACTTC.

CDR3 region: CASRDTNTDTQYF. DNA of the CDR3: TGTGCCAGCAGGGACACAAACACAGATACGCAGTATTTT. This sequence joins TRBV27 and TRBJ2-3, with D tentatively TRBD1 (5 bases). This CDR3 is 13 amino acids long. Germline V gene data show CDR1 as MNHEY and CDR2 as SMNVEV (reference sequence). V was clipped by 6 bases and J by 2 bases, with 9 bases between them.

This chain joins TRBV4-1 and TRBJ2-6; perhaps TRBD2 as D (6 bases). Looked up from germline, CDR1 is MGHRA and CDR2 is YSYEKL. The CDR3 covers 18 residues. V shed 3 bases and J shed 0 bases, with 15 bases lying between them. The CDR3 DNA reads TGCGCCAGCAGCCATGAGGAGGGCAGGCACTCTGGGGCCAACGTCCTGACTTTC. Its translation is CASSHEEGRHSGANVLTF.

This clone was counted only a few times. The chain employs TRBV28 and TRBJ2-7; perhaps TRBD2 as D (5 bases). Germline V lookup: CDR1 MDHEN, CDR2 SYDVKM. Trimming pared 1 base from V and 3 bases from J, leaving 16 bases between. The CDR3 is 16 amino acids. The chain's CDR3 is CASSLLSGKIFYEQYF. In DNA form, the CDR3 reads TGTGCCAGCAGTTTATTGTCCGGGAAGATATTCTACGAGCAGTACTTC.

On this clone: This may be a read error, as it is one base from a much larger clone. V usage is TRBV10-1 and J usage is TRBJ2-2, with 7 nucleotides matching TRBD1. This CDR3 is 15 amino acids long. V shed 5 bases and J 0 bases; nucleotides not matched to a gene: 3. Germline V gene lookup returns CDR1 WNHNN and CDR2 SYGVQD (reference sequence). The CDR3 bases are TGCGCCAGCAGTCCCGGGACAGCGAACACCGGGGAGCTGTTTTTT. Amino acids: CASSPGTANTGELFF.

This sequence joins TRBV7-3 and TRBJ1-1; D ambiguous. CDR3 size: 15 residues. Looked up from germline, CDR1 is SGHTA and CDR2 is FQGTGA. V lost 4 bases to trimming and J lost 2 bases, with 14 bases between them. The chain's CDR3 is CASSSQQGFNTEAFF. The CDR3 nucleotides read TGTGCCAGCAGCTCGCAACAAGGGTTCAACACTGAAGCTTTCTTT.

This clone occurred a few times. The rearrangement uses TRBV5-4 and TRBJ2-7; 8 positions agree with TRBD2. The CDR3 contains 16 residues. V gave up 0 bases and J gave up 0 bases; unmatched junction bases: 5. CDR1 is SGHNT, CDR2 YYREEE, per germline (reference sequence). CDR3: CASSLAGSGSSYEQYF. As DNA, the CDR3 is TGTGCCAGCAGCTTGGCCGGGAGCGGGAGCTCCTACGAGCAGTACTTC.

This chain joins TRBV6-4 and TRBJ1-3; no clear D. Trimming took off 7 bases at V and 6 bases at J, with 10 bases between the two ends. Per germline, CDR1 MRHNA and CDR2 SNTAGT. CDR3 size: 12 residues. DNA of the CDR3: TGTGCCAGCACTCAATTAGAAAACACCATATATTTT. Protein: CASTQLENTIYF.

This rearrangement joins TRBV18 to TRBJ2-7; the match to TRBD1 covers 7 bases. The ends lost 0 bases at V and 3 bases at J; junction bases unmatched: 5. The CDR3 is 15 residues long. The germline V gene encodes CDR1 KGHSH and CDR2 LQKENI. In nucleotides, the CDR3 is TGTGCCAGCTCACCACCTGGGACAGCGCTCTACGAGCAGTACTTC. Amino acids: CASSPPGTALYEQYF.

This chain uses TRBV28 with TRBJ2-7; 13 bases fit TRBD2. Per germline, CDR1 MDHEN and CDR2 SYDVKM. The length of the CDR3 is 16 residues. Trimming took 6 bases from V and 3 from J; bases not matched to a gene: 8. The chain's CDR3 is CASRPVGLAGYYEQYF. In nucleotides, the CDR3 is TGTGCCAGCAGACCCGTGGGACTAGCGGGATACTACGAGCAGTACTTC. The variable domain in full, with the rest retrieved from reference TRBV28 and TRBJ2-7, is DVKVTQSSRYLVKRTGEKVFLECVQDMDHENMFWYRQDPGLGLRLIYFSYDVKMKEKGDIPEGYSVSREKKERFSLILESASTNQTSMYLCASRPVGLAGYYEQYFGPGTRLTVT.

CDR3 loop: CASSQTGRYGYTF. For the CDR3, the DNA is TGCGCCAGCAGCCAGACAGGAAGATATGGCTACACCTTC. The chain recombines TRBV5-1 with TRBJ1-2; D is perhaps TRBD1 (6 bases). The CDR3 loop spans 13 amino acids. In germline, CDR1 is SGHRS, CDR2 YFSETQ. V dropped 4 bases and J dropped 5 bases, with 12 bases sitting between them.

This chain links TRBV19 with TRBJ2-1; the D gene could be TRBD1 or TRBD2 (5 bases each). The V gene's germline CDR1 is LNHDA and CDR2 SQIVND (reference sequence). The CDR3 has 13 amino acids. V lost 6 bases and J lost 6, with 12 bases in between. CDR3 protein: CASSQGPTNEQFF. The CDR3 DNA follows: TGTGCCAGTAGCCAGGGACCTACCAATGAGCAGTTCTTC.

The CDR3 spells CASSGIGEKLFF. Here the CDR3 DNA reads TGTGCCAGCAGTGGTATAGGGGAAAAACTGTTTTTT. V gene TRBV2 combines with J gene TRBJ1-4; no reliable D call. The CDR3 is 12 amino acids. Germline V gene sequence: CDR1 SNHLY, CDR2 FYNNEI. The V end was cut by 4 bases, the J end by 8 bases, with 8 bases between.